These T cell receptor beta chains were read from a single sample in a study of shared clonotypes between healthy human individuals. Data came from immunoSEQ multiplex PCR; TCRdb stores just in-frame clones and leaves some out. This table holds hundreds of thousands of clones, about 92% found once. Sequenced material: naive CD8+ T cells sorted from blood. These receptors all stem from a man aged 25-40 years in good health. The CDR3 runs from the conserved cysteine through the conserved F or W. D genes are given only for firm matches. Clone size is not always given. Where it is, it says once, few, many or a class for expanded clones.

D gene	V gene	J gene	CDR3 length	clone size	CDR3 DNA	CDR3 protein
NA	TRBV4-1	TRBJ2-1	11	few	TGCGCCAGCAGCCAAGCGAATGAGCAGTTCTTC	CASSQANEQFF
NA	TRBV15	TRBJ2-7	17	NA	TGTGCCACCAGCAGACCGCGGAGACTGTCTGATCCGTACGAGCAGTACTTC	CATSRPRRLSDPYEQYF
TRBD1	TRBV6-4	TRBJ2-1	18	NA	TGTGCCAGCAGTGCGTCGGGACAGGCCCTTAGCTCCTACAATGAGCAGTTCTTC	CASSASGQALSSYNEQFF
NA	TRBV6-5	TRBJ2-1	12	NA	TGTGCCAGCAGATTATCGAGGGATGAGCAGTTCTTC	CASRLSRDEQFF
TRBD1	TRBV15	TRBJ2-1	15	once	TGTGCCACCAGCAGGGACAGGGGCCGCGGGAATGAGCAGTTCTTC	CATSRDRGRGNEQFF
TRBD2	TRBV28	TRBJ2-3	19	NA	TGTGCCAGCAGTCCAGGACTAGCGGGAGGAAACTCTTACACAGATACGCAGTATTTT	CASSPGLAGGNSYTDTQYF
NA	TRBV4-1	TRBJ1-5	15	few	TGCGCCAGCAGCCAAAGGCATACTTCCCATCAGCCCCAGCATTTT	CASSQRHTSHQPQHF
TRBD1	TRBV7-8	TRBJ1-1	15	NA	TGTGCCAGCAGCTTAGGGGACAGGGTATTCACTGAAGCTTTCTTT	CASSLGDRVFTEAFF
TRBD1	TRBV28	TRBJ2-3	14	NA	TGTGCCAGCAACTGGGACAGGGTCACAGATACGCAGTATTTT	CASNWDRVTDTQYF
NA	TRBV15	TRBJ2-1	14	NA	TGTGCCACCAGCGGCCGGGACTCCTTCCAAGGACAGTTCTTC	CATSGRDSFQGQFF
NA	TRBV27	TRBJ1-2	15	NA	TGTGCCAGCAGTTTATCGAATGGGGCAGGGGATGGCTACACCTTC	CASSLSNGAGDGYTF